Given below is one T cell receptor (beta chain) in context. Assay used: immunoSEQ multiplex PCR; TCRdb lists only in-frame clones, some missing. The sample consists of 150,000 or so clones, around 86% of them appearing once. The data originate from a study of blood T cell repertoires in COVID-19. The V end was cut by 8 bases, the J end by 2 bases, with 13 bases between. Per the germline V gene, CDR1 is MNHEY and CDR2 is SVGAGI. This CDR3 region has 13 residues. The sequence was obtained from a man older than 75 with acute or convalescent COVID-19. The chain carries TRBV6-5 and TRBJ2-7; D possibly corresponds to TRBD2 (6 bases). The specimen was peripheral blood. The CDR3 coding sequence is TGTGCCAGCTTAGGGGCGGGAACCTACGAGCAGTACTTC. It encodes CASLGAGTYEQYF.